Following are 6 T cell receptor beta chains from one sample sequenced in a study of blood T cell repertoires in COVID-19. Generated by immunoSEQ multiplex PCR, the TCRdb table keeps only in-frame clones and is missing some. The table shows 150,000 to 200,000 clones, with around 88% occurring only once. The sample taken for sequencing was peripheral blood. These receptor sequences come from a human donor in a cohort sampled during active COVID-19.

This chain links TRBV21-1 with TRBJ1-1; the DNA was not used to check the table's D call, TRBD1. TRBV21-1 is a listed pseudogene. This CDR3 region has 16 residues. CDR3 loop: CASSRRIQGRDTEAFF. The DNA for the CDR3 is TGTGCCAGCAGCAGGAGGATACAGGGTAGGGACACTGAAGCTTTCTTT.

The chain combines TRBV29-1 with TRBJ1-2; 7 bases match TRBD1. This CDR3 region has 13 residues. V lost 6 bases and J lost 2; bases outside the gene matches: 6. From germline, CDR1 is SQVTM and CDR2 ANQGSEA. The DNA for the CDR3 is TGCAGCGTCGACGACAGGGTAAACTATGGCTACACCTTC. Amino acid sequence: CSVDDRVNYGYTF.

This chain joins TRBV2 and TRBJ1-1, with 7 bases fitting TRBD1. J lost 2 bases, V lost 5 bases, and 5 bases had no gene match. This CDR3 has 14 amino acids. Per germline, CDR1 SNHLY and CDR2 FYNNEI. CDR3 loop: CASSRGTVNTEAFF. The CDR3 region has the DNA TGTGCCAGCAGTCGCGGGACAGTAAACACTGAAGCTTTCTTT.

The V gene is TRBV13, the J gene TRBJ2-4; the D gene is possibly TRBD1 (5 bases). The CDR3 sequence is 13 residues long. Trimming pared 4 bases from V and 9 bases from J, leaving 13 bases between. The germline gives CDR1 PRHDT, CDR2 FYEKMQ (reference sequence). As DNA, the CDR3 is TGTGCCAGCAGCTCCTCAGGGTCGGGCATTCAGTACTTC. It yields the protein CASSSSGSGIQYF.

CDR3 coding DNA: TGTGCCAGCAGGGGGACAGGAATCTACGAGCAGTACTTC. Protein product: CASRGTGIYEQYF. V and J are TRBV6-5 and TRBJ2-7, with TRBD1 matching 8 bases. CDR1 MNHEY and CDR2 SVGAGI come from the germline V gene. CDR3 size: 13 residues. The ends lost 6 bases at V and 3 bases at J; junction bases unmatched: 4.

This chain joins TRBV11-1 and TRBJ2-1; D unresolved. Germline CDR1 SGHAT, CDR2 FQDESV (reference sequence). Trimming cost V 1 base and J 9 bases, with 16 bases left between them. The CDR3 length is 15 residues. CDR3 bases: TGTGCCAGCAGCTTAGGAGAGACCAGAGGAATTGAGCAGTTCTTC. It yields the protein CASSLGETRGIEQFF.